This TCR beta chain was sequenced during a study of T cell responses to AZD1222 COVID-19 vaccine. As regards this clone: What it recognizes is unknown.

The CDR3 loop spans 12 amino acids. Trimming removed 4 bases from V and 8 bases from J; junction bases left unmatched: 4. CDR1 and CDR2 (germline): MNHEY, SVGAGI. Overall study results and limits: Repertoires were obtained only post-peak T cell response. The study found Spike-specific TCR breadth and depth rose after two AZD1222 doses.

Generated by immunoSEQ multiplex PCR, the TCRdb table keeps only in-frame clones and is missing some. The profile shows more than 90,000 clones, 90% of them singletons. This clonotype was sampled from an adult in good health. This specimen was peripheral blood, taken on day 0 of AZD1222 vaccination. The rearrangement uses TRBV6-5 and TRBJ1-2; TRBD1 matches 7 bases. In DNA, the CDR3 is TGTGCCAGCAGTTTGACAGGGTTCGGCTACACCTTC. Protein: CASSLTGFGYTF.